This entry lists 32 T cell receptor beta chains sequenced from one sample in a study of blood T cell repertoires in COVID-19. Sequencing used immunoSEQ multiplex PCR; TCRdb keeps in-frame clones, though not all of them. Of 310,000 or so clones in the sample, about 87% were seen once. The sequenced sample consisted of peripheral blood. The source is a man between 70 and 80 years old with acute or convalescent COVID-19.

Of note for this clone: This sample includes further DNA sequences coding for the same CDR3. The chain joins TRBV6-5 to TRBJ1-5; D ambiguous. V was pared by 6 bases and J by 4 bases, with 7 bases between. The CDR3 contains 12 residues. From germline, CDR1 is MNHEY and CDR2 SVGAGI. The CDR3 protein is CASRTQNQPQHF. CDR3 nucleotides: TGTGCCAGCAGGACACAGAATCAGCCCCAGCATTTT.

The chain has TRBV5-1 and TRBJ2-2; possible D gene TRBD2, 6 bases. The V and J ends lost 7 bases and 2 bases respectively, with 12 bases between them. The germline gives CDR1 SGHRS, CDR2 YFSETQ. CDR3 length equals 14 residues. CDR3 loop: CASSGVTNTGELFF. Written as DNA, the CDR3 is TGCGCCAGCTCGGGAGTCACTAACACCGGGGAGCTGTTTTTT.

This chain uses TRBV2 with TRBJ1-2; D is ambiguous. Germline V lookup: CDR1 SNHLY, CDR2 FYNNEI. The CDR3 spans 13 residues. Trimming left V 4 bases short and J 4 bases short, with 10 bases between. The CDR3 loop is CASSAGLSYGYTF. In DNA, the CDR3 is TGTGCCAGCAGTGCAGGCTTGTCCTATGGCTACACCTTC. The complete variable domain, with remaining parts taken from reference TRBV2 and TRBJ1-2, reads EPEVTQTPSHQVTQMGQEVILRCVPISNHLYFYWYRQILGQKVEFLVSFYNNEISEKSEIFDDQFSVERPDGSNFTLKIRSTKLEDSAMYFCASSAGLSYGYTFGSGTRLTVV.

The chain is built from TRBV14 and TRBJ2-5; D gene unclear. The CDR3 has 14 residues. From germline, CDR1 is SGHDN and CDR2 FVKESK. V was clipped by 1 base and J by 4 bases, with 10 bases between them. CDR3 nucleotides: TGTGCCAGCAGCCAAGTCGGCGGTAGAGAGACCCAGTACTTC. Its translation: CASSQVGGRETQYF. Supplemented by reference TRBV14 and TRBJ2-5, the full variable domain reads EAGVTQFPSHSVIEKGQTVTLRCDPISGHDNLYWYRRVMGKEIKFLLHFVKESKQDESGMPNNRFLAERTGGTYSTLKVQPAELEDSGVYFCASSQVGGRETQYFGPGTRLLVL.

The rearrangement links TRBV7-3 to TRBJ1-5; D uncertain. The CDR3 totals 15 residues. Germline V lookup: CDR1 SGHTA, CDR2 FQGTGA. The germline V and J ends were trimmed by 6 bases and 3 bases, with 15 bases remaining between them. The CDR3 reads CASRARRKNNQPQHF. The CDR3 nucleotides are TGTGCCAGCAGGGCAAGGCGGAAGAACAATCAGCCCCAGCATTTT.

The chain couples TRBV29-1 to TRBJ2-7; 8 bases match TRBD2. V shed 7 bases, J shed 4 bases, and the junction held 9 bases outside the gene matches. CDR1 and CDR2 (germline): SQVTM, ANQGSEA. CDR3 size: 13 residues. DNA for the CDR3: TGCAGCGCCTCAAGGGGACTAGATTACGAGCAGTACTTC. Translated, it gives CSASRGLDYEQYF.

This chain links TRBV7-2 with TRBJ2-7, with 9 bases fitting TRBD2. Germline trimming cut 5 bases from V and 2 bases from J; bases unmatched to any gene: 4. Germline V gene sequence: CDR1 SGHTA, CDR2 FQGNSA. The CDR3 contains 14 residues. CDR3 protein: CASSRGLAPYEQYF. In nucleotides, the CDR3 is TGTGCCAGCAGCCGGGGACTAGCACCCTACGAGCAGTACTTC.

The chain links TRBV30 to TRBJ1-6, with TRBD1 identical over 8 bases. CDR1 is GTSNPN and CDR2 is SVGIG in the germline V gene (reference sequence). The ends lost 4 bases at V and 1 base at J; junction bases unmatched: 6. The CDR3 is 16 residues long. CDR3: CAWTDRARSYNSPLHF. Here the CDR3 DNA reads TGTGCCTGGACGGACAGGGCGAGGTCCTATAATTCACCCCTCCACTTT. Variable domain in full (rest from reference TRBV30 and TRBJ1-6): SQTIHQWPATLVQPVGSPLSLECTVEGTSNPNLYWYRQAAGRGLQLLFYSVGIGQISSEVPQNLSASRPQDRQFILSSKKLLLSDSGFYLCAWTDRARSYNSPLHFGNGTRLTVT.

J is TRBJ1-2 and V is TRBV5-5; TRBD1 might be the D (5 bases). With 0 bases removed from V and 9 bases from J, the gap between germline ends came to 12 bases. CDR1 SGHKS and CDR2 YYEKEE come from the germline V gene (reference sequence). This CDR3 is 13 amino acids long. The CDR3 DNA sequence: TGTGCCAGCAGCTTGGGATCGGGGGAACGCTACACCTTC. Translating it yields CASSLGSGERYTF.

V gene TRBV5-5 combines with J gene TRBJ2-1, with 7 nucleotides matching TRBD1. Germline values: CDR1 SGHKS, CDR2 YYEKEE (reference sequence). The V segment lost 4 bases and the J segment 3 bases; nucleotides outside the gene matches: 4. The CDR3 is 14 amino acids. The CDR3 loop reads CASSGGQFYNEQFF. DNA of the CDR3: TGTGCCAGCAGCGGGGGACAGTTCTACAATGAGCAGTTCTTC.

V and J are TRBV10-2 and TRBJ1-1, with D hard to call. Trimming left V 4 bases short and J 0 bases short, with 9 bases between. Looked up from germline, CDR1 is WSHSY and CDR2 is SAAADI. The CDR3 is made up of 14 amino acids. The CDR3 nucleotides are TGCGCCAGCAGTGGAGGTATCATGAACACTGAAGCTTTCTTT. This sequence encodes CASSGGIMNTEAFF.

This chain uses TRBV7-9 with TRBJ1-4; D is unresolved. The CDR3 is made up of 12 amino acids. In germline, CDR1 is SEHNR, CDR2 FQNEAQ (reference sequence). Trimming took 6 bases from V and 7 from J, leaving 9 bases between them. The CDR3: CASRTLGEKLFF. The CDR3 DNA reads TGTGCCAGCAGAACTCTAGGTGAAAAACTGTTTTTT.

The chain has TRBV7-9 and TRBJ2-7; 7 bases align to TRBD1. J was trimmed by 11 bases and V by 0 bases; bases with no gene match: 7. Looked up from germline, CDR1 is SEHNR and CDR2 is FQNEAQ (reference sequence). CDR3 length: 13 residues. DNA of the CDR3: TGTGCCAGCAGCTTAGCGCCCGTAGGGGGCGAGTACTTC. Protein product: CASSLAPVGGEYF. Full variable domain (missing parts from reference TRBV7-9 and TRBJ2-7): DTGVSQNPRHKITKRGQNVTFRCDPISEHNRLYWYRQTLGQGPEFLTYFQNEAQLEKSRLLSDRFSAERPKGSFSTLEIQRTEQGDSAMYLCASSLAPVGGEYFGPGTRLTVT.

The chain uses TRBV24-1 and TRBJ2-3; the match to TRBD2 covers 8 bases. The CDR3 is made up of 18 amino acids. Trimming removed 3 bases from V and 6 bases from J; junction bases left unmatched: 16. Per germline, CDR1 KGHDR and CDR2 SFDVKD. The CDR3 loop reads CATSDPQVSGRCPDTQYF. DNA for the CDR3: TGTGCCACCAGTGATCCCCAGGTGAGCGGGAGATGCCCGGATACGCAGTATTTT.

This rearrangement joins TRBV10-3 to TRBJ2-7; 7 bases match TRBD1. V dropped 2 bases and J dropped 2; count of bases not matched to a gene: 6. The CDR3 runs 15 residues. CDR1 and CDR2 (germline): ENHRY, SYGVKD. This CDR3 is CAISEDRAITYEQYF. DNA for the CDR3: TGTGCCATCAGTGAGGACAGGGCCATAACCTACGAGCAGTACTTC.

The V call is TRBV7-9, the J call TRBJ2-1; TRBD1 agrees at 11 bases. CDR1 SEHNR and CDR2 FQNEAQ come from the germline V gene (reference sequence). The V gene end was trimmed by 3 bases and the J gene end by 7 bases; junction bases not matched to a gene: 8. The CDR3 is made up of 16 amino acids. As DNA, the CDR3 is TGTGCCAGCAGCTTTTCCGGACAGGGGGCAGGGAATGAGCAGTTCTTC. Protein product: CASSFSGQGAGNEQFF.

For the CDR3, the DNA is TGCGCCAGCAGCCCGGGACAGATGAATGAAAAACTGTTTTTT. This translates into CASSPGQMNEKLFF. The V and J genes are TRBV5-1 and TRBJ1-4, with 7 bases identical to TRBD1. Unmatched junction bases numbered 5, after V lost 4 bases and J lost 5 bases. Per germline, CDR1 SGHRS and CDR2 YFSETQ. The CDR3 is 14 residues long.

The rearrangement joins TRBV19 to TRBJ1-5; no clear D. Germline V gene sequence: CDR1 LNHDA, CDR2 SQIVND (reference sequence). The CDR3 runs to 14 residues. The V gene lost 4 bases and the J gene lost 4 bases, with 11 bases spanning the gap. The CDR3 DNA follows: TGTGCCAGTAGTAACCCGGGAAGGAATCAGCCCCAGCATTTT. It specifies CASSNPGRNQPQHF.

This chain uses TRBV5-1 with TRBJ2-2; tentative D call: TRBD1 (6 bases). The CDR3 loop spans 16 amino acids. Trimming pared 2 bases from V and 2 bases from J, leaving 13 bases between. Germline assignment: CDR1 SGHRS and CDR2 YFSETQ. Here the CDR3 DNA reads TGCGCCAGCAGCTTCGGACAGAGCATCAACACCGGGGAGCTGTTTTTT. Its translation: CASSFGQSINTGELFF.

The gene calls are TRBV7-2 and TRBJ1-1; 10 bases map to TRBD1. Germline V gene lookup returns CDR1 SGHTA and CDR2 FQGNSA. J lost 1 base, V lost 1 base, and 9 bases had no gene match. This CDR3 is 18 amino acids long. In DNA, the CDR3 is TGTGCCAGCAGCTTAGGTTGGGGACAGGGGATGAAGAACACTGAAGCTTTCTTT. It encodes CASSLGWGQGMKNTEAFF.

V usage is TRBV4-2 and J usage is TRBJ2-3, with D unresolved. Trimming pared 0 bases from V and 2 bases from J, leaving 6 bases between. The CDR3 totals 14 residues. Germline V CDR1 and CDR2: LGHNA, YNFKEQ. This chain's CDR3 is CASSQDLFTDTQYF. CDR3 in DNA: TGTGCCAGCAGCCAAGATCTTTTCACAGATACGCAGTATTTT.

The chain is built from TRBV5-1 and TRBJ2-7; D unresolved. Germline CDR1 SGHRS, CDR2 YFSETQ. The CDR3 totals 14 residues. Trimming shortened V by 0 bases and J by 2 bases, and 9 bases separated the two germline ends. The CDR3 DNA follows: TGCGCCAGCAGCTTGGAGAGCCCCACCTACGAGCAGTACTTC. Translated, it gives CASSLESPTYEQYF.

This clone showed up just once. The chain carries TRBV6-6 and TRBJ2-5; no definite D call. The germline gives CDR1 MNHNY, CDR2 SVGAGI (reference sequence). The CDR3 is 12 residues long. Trimming pared 5 bases from V and 5 bases from J, leaving 9 bases between. This chain's CDR3 is CASSPYEETQYF. The CDR3 region has the DNA TGTGCCAGCAGTCCCTATGAGGAGACCCAGTACTTC.

The rearrangement joins TRBV7-2 to TRBJ1-3; 7 nucleotides line up with TRBD1. CDR3 length equals 15 residues. Germline CDR1 SGHTA, CDR2 FQGNSA. Trimming took 5 bases from V and 4 from J; bases not matched to a gene: 8. Here the CDR3 reads CASSPRGGFGNTIYF. The DNA of the CDR3 is TGTGCCAGCAGCCCCCGAGGGGGCTTCGGAAACACCATATATTTT.

The V gene is TRBV9, the J gene TRBJ2-1; TRBD2 agrees at 7 bases. V was clipped by 4 bases and J by 7 bases; unmatched bases: 11. The CDR3 is 15 residues long. Germline V gene lookup returns CDR1 SGDLS and CDR2 YYNGEE. In DNA form, the CDR3 reads TGTGCCAGCAGCCGGGAGCTAGCGGCATGGAATGAGCAGTTCTTC. Amino acids: CASSRELAAWNEQFF.

This clone was detected only once. This chain links TRBV3-1 (or the pseudogene TRBV3-2) with TRBJ2-7; 9 bases fit TRBD1. Germline loops: CDR1 LGHDT, CDR2 YNNKEL (reference sequence). Trimming at V came to 0 bases and at J to 5 bases, leaving 5 bases not matched to a gene. The CDR3 has 15 amino acids. The CDR3 DNA is TGTGCCAGCAGCCAAGAGTGGGACAGGGACCACGAGCAGTACTTC. Protein product: CASSQEWDRDHEQYF.

In its sample, this clone was seen once. The genes are TRBV24-1 and TRBJ1-1; 7 positions agree with TRBD1. Looked up from germline, CDR1 is KGHDR and CDR2 is SFDVKD. The trim removed 3 bases at V and 1 base at J, leaving 7 bases unmatched. The CDR3 covers 16 residues. The CDR3 sequence is CATSDHGQETNTEAFF. The CDR3 DNA follows: TGTGCCACCAGTGATCATGGACAGGAGACGAACACTGAAGCTTTCTTT.

This clone was seen just once. This rearrangement joins TRBV2 to TRBJ1-5; 7 nucleotides align to TRBD1. This CDR3 has 16 residues. The V segment lost 7 bases and the J segment 4 bases; nucleotides outside the gene matches: 13. Germline V gene sequence: CDR1 SNHLY, CDR2 FYNNEI. The CDR3 bases are TGTGCCAGCACTTCCGCAAGGACAGGAGGTAATCAGCCCCAGCATTTT. Its protein product is CASTSARTGGNQPQHF.

V and J are TRBV3-1 (or the pseudogene TRBV3-2) and TRBJ1-2; 9 bases agree with TRBD1. Germline-derived CDR1 and CDR2 are LGHDT and YNNKEL (reference sequence). This CDR3 contains 15 residues. The ends lost 1 base at V and 5 bases at J; junction bases unmatched: 5. The CDR3 sequence is CASSQVTGGGYGYTF. The CDR3 DNA sequence: TGTGCCAGCAGCCAAGTAACAGGGGGCGGGTATGGCTACACCTTC.

This chain connects TRBV12-3 or TRBV12-4 to TRBJ2-1; maybe TRBD2 (5 bases). The ends were cut back, 7 bases at V and 9 bases at J, with 16 bases in the middle. The CDR3 runs to 13 residues. CDR3: CASTGTRISEQFF. The CDR3, as DNA: TGTGCCAGCACTGGAACTAGAATCAGTGAGCAGTTCTTC.

This sequence joins TRBV28 and TRBJ2-7; 9 nucleotides agree with TRBD1. The CDR3 extends over 16 amino acids. The germline CDR1 and CDR2 sequences are MDHEN and SYDVKM. J was trimmed by 1 base and V by 4 bases; bases with no gene match: 8. The CDR3 DNA reads TGTGCCAGCAGTTACCCCGGGACAGGGTTATCCTACGAGCAGTACTTC. Its protein is CASSYPGTGLSYEQYF.

V usage is TRBV6-2 or TRBV6-3 and J usage is TRBJ2-1; D is perhaps TRBD1 (5 bases). V was cut by 7 bases and J by 7 bases, with 26 bases left in between. The germline gives CDR1 MNHEY, CDR2 SVGEGT. This CDR3 is 17 amino acids long. The CDR3 coding sequence is TGTGCCAGCACCTACTCTACTTGGCAGGGTTCCCCAAATGAGCAGTTCTTC. Its protein is CASTYSTWQGSPNEQFF.